This TCR beta chain was recovered during a study of OX40 agonist ivuxolimab in advanced cancers. In the study overall: Across the patients, intravenous ivuxolimab was delivered every 2 weeks at 0.01 to 10 mg/kg. From about 23 to 85 years was the age range, with a mean of around 56 years, and around 84% were male. Partial responses were achieved by three patients, of whom one had hepatocellular carcinoma and two had cutaneous melanoma.

Study-wide results and caveats: More expanded clones were found, on average, in CD8+ than in CD4+ T cells.

Turning to this clone: Its antigen is unidentified.

From germline, CDR1 is ENHRY and CDR2 SYGVKD. Trimming removed 4 bases from V and 9 bases from J, with 19 bases in between. The CDR3 loop spans 15 amino acids. Clones were read by immunoSEQ multiplex PCR, and TCRdb kept only the in-frame ones, dropping some. The sample has more than 65,000 clones; roughly four fifths are singletons. The source is an adult with an advanced solid tumor such as melanoma, head and neck, liver or kidney cancer. The chain links TRBV10-3 to TRBJ2-1; D might be TRBD1 or TRBD2, each matching 6 bases. The input for sequencing was CD4+ or CD8+ T cells sorted from blood, taken in a trial of the OX40 agonist ivuxolimab. In DNA, the CDR3 is TGTGCCATCAGTGGGGGGGCCCTCCTCGTGGGTGAGCAGTTCTTC. This translates into CAISGGALLVGEQFF.